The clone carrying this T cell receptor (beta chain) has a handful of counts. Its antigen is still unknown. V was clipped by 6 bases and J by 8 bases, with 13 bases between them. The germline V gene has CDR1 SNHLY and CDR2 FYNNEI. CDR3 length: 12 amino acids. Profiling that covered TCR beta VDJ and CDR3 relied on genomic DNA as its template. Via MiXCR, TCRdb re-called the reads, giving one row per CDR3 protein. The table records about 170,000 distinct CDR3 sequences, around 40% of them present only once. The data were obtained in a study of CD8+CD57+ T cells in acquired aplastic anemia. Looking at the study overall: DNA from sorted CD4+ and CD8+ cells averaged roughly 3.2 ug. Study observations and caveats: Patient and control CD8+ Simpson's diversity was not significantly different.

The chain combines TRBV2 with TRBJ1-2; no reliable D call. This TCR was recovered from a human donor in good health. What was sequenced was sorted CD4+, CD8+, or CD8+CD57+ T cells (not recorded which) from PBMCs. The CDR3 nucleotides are TGTGCCAGCAGGAGGGAACAAGGAGGCTACACCTTC. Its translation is CASRREQGGYTF.